These 3 T cell receptor beta chains were sequenced from one sample in a study of blood T cell repertoires in COVID-19. Some clones are missing from TCRdb's copy, which holds only in-frame ones; the method was immunoSEQ multiplex PCR. Counted here are 130,000 to 150,000 clones, 84% occurring once; the ten biggest clones make up approximately 38%. Specimen: peripheral blood. These receptors were obtained from a human donor in a cohort sampled during active COVID-19.

This chain connects TRBV27 to TRBJ2-5; 11 bases are shared with TRBD2. Germline loops: CDR1 MNHEY, CDR2 SMNVEV (reference sequence). V shed 4 bases, J shed 5 bases, and the junction held 3 bases outside the gene matches. The CDR3 runs to 14 residues. This CDR3 is CASSSRTSGETQYF. In DNA form, the CDR3 reads TGTGCCAGCAGTTCCAGGACTAGCGGGGAGACCCAGTACTTC.

The genes are TRBV27 and TRBJ1-6; D not certain. Trimming took 6 bases from V and 0 from J, leaving 12 bases between them. There are 16 residues in the CDR3. The germline V gene has CDR1 MNHEY and CDR2 SMNVEV (reference sequence). The CDR3 reads CASRSGDFSYNSPLHF. In nucleotides, the CDR3 is TGTGCCAGCAGGTCCGGAGACTTCTCCTATAATTCACCCCTCCACTTT.

The chain links TRBV5-6 to TRBJ1-5; TRBD1 might be the D (6 bases). Trimming pared 4 bases from V and 7 bases from J, leaving 21 bases between. Germline-derived CDR1 and CDR2 are SGHDT and YYEEEE. This CDR3 region has 16 residues. The CDR3 sequence: CASSNRAGGSRQPQHF. For the CDR3, the DNA is TGTGCCAGCAGCAATCGGGCTGGGGGCTCGCGGCAGCCCCAGCATTTT.